Below are 30 T cell receptor beta chains sequenced from a single sample in a study of T-cell reconstitution after alpha-beta-depleted transplantation in children. TCRbeta library preparation incorporated unique molecular identifiers. TCRdb independently ran MiXCR on the PCR reads; one entry per CDR3 protein. The sample has just under 550,000 distinct CDR3 sequences; approximately 20% are singletons. The sample was PBMCs from the stem cell graft donor, taken from the stem cell graft. These receptors were taken from a human donor who donated a stem cell graft to a child with acute lymphoblastic leukemia.

This chain uses TRBV5-1 with TRBJ2-1; 9 bases map to TRBD1. Germline-derived CDR1 and CDR2 are SGHRS and YFSETQ. The CDR3 consists of 15 residues. With 4 bases clipped from V and 8 bases from J, the junction kept 10 bases outside the gene matches. CDR3 sequence (DNA): TGCGCCAGCAGCCTGGGACAGGGTGTCGTCTATGAGCAGTTCTTC. This gives the protein CASSLGQGVVYEQFF.

The gene calls are TRBV27 and TRBJ2-1, with D perhaps TRBD2 (6 bases). Trimming stripped 2 bases from V and 5 bases from J, with 16 bases between. This CDR3 is built from 16 residues. The germline gives CDR1 MNHEY, CDR2 SMNVEV (reference sequence). DNA for the CDR3: TGTGCCAGCAGTTTAGGCGCGGGAATGTCACACAATGAGCAGTTCTTC. This translates into CASSLGAGMSHNEQFF.

The chain employs TRBV7-9 and TRBJ1-2; TRBD1 is a possible D gene (6 bases). V lost 5 bases and J 6 bases, leaving 13 bases between the germline ends. This CDR3 has 13 residues. CDR1 SEHNR and CDR2 FQNEAQ come from the germline V gene (reference sequence). The CDR3 DNA follows: TGTGCCAGCAGCGAGGGGGAAAAGGATGGCTACACCTTC. Its protein product is CASSEGEKDGYTF.

This chain joins TRBV5-1 and TRBJ2-1; TRBD1 is a possible D gene (5 bases). CDR3 length: 12 residues. V lost 7 bases and J 8 bases, leaving 13 bases between the germline ends. From germline, CDR1 is SGHRS and CDR2 YFSETQ. CDR3: CASFRQGYEQFF. For the CDR3, the DNA is TGCGCCAGCTTCCGCCAGGGCTATGAGCAGTTCTTC.

V usage is TRBV27 and J usage is TRBJ2-2; D perhaps matches TRBD1 (5 bases). The V gene lost 6 bases and the J gene lost 0 bases, with 14 bases spanning the gap. Looked up from germline, CDR1 is MNHEY and CDR2 is SMNVEV (reference sequence). The CDR3 runs 16 residues. The chain's CDR3 is CASSPRQTANTGELFF. For the CDR3, the DNA is TGTGCCAGCAGCCCCAGACAGACGGCGAACACCGGGGAGCTGTTTTTT.

This chain uses TRBV29-1 with TRBJ1-1; tentative D call: TRBD1 (6 bases). This CDR3 has 11 amino acids. Germline CDR1 is SQVTM and CDR2 is ANQGSEA. V lost 3 bases and J 8 bases, leaving 10 bases between the germline ends. CDR3: CSVDTGLEAFF. CDR3 sequence (DNA): TGCAGCGTTGATACAGGGTTGGAAGCTTTCTTT.

This clonotype appeared a few times. The chain uses TRBV4-1 and TRBJ1-6; 11 nucleotides match TRBD1. The germline V gene has CDR1 MGHRA and CDR2 YSYEKL. This CDR3 has 17 residues. Unmatched junction bases numbered 10, after V lost 3 bases and J lost 9 bases. The CDR3 bases are TGCGCCAGCAGCCATGACTCTCCCGGGACAGGGGGTTCACCCCTCCACTTT. This sequence encodes CASSHDSPGTGGSPLHF.

The chain has TRBV5-5 and TRBJ2-7, with 8 nucleotides matching TRBD1. This CDR3 is built from 16 residues. V trimming: 4 bases; J trimming: 2 bases; junction bases outside the gene matches: 11. Looked up from germline, CDR1 is SGHKS and CDR2 is YYEKEE (reference sequence). The CDR3 nucleotides read TGTGCCAGCAGCCCCGGACAGGGTGCATACACCTACGAGCAGTACTTC. Translation: CASSPGQGAYTYEQYF. Combining the CDR3 with reference TRBV5-5 and TRBJ2-7 gives the whole variable domain DAGVTQSPTHLIKTRGQQVTLRCSPISGHKSVSWYQQVLGQGPQFIFQYYEKEERGRGNFPDRFSARQFPNYSSELNVNALLLGDSALYLCASSPGQGAYTYEQYFGPGTRLTVT.

V usage is TRBV4-1 and J usage is TRBJ1-2, with D uncertain. Per germline, CDR1 MGHRA and CDR2 YSYEKL. This CDR3 comprises 17 residues. Trimming removed 1 base at V and 4 bases at J, with 19 bases between. The CDR3 region has the DNA TGCGCCAGCAGCCAAGCCCCCGCCGAAGCGCGGACCTATGGCTACACCTTC. Translation: CASSQAPAEARTYGYTF.

This chain links TRBV6-1 with TRBJ2-3; 7 bases fit TRBD2. The V segment lost 11 bases and the J segment 5 bases; nucleotides outside the gene matches: 7. From germline, CDR1 is MNHNS and CDR2 SASEGT. The CDR3 is made up of 12 amino acids. CDR3 DNA: TGTGCCGCGGGGGTAGGACGAGATACGCAGTATTTT. Protein sequence: CAAGVGRDTQYF.

V is TRBV12-3 or TRBV12-4 and J is TRBJ2-1; 9 nucleotides line up with TRBD2. The CDR3 is 17 residues long. Unmatched junction bases numbered 10, after V lost 3 bases and J lost 4 bases. In DNA form, the CDR3 reads TGTGCCAGCAGTTTCATTTGGGCTAGCGGGGAGTACAATGAGCAGTTCTTC. This sequence encodes CASSFIWASGEYNEQFF.

The chain couples TRBV5-1 to TRBJ1-1; D unclear. V shed 4 bases and J shed 5 bases, with 24 bases lying between them. CDR1 is SGHRS, CDR2 YFSETQ, per germline. The CDR3 extends over 17 amino acids. CDR3 DNA: TGCGCCAGCAGCCCAGATTACATCAGAGACGGCGGGACTGAAGCTTTCTTT. Protein product: CASSPDYIRDGGTEAFF.

The chain employs TRBV29-1 and TRBJ1-2; unclear D gene. V lost 4 bases and J lost 1, with 13 bases in between. The CDR3 totals 14 residues. The germline V gene encodes CDR1 SQVTM and CDR2 ANQGSEA. The CDR3 spells CSVVGLYSNYGYTF. The CDR3 DNA reads as TGCAGCGTTGTAGGATTATACAGTAACTATGGCTACACCTTC.

This clonotype was seen a handful of times. The chain carries TRBV6-5 and TRBJ1-1, with D unclear. Trimming stripped 4 bases from V and 2 bases from J, with 8 bases between. This CDR3 comprises 13 residues. CDR1 and CDR2 (germline): MNHEY, SVGAGI. DNA of the CDR3: TGTGCCAGCAGTTTCGTTCAAAACACTGAAGCTTTCTTT. Protein sequence: CASSFVQNTEAFF.

This chain connects TRBV20-1 to TRBJ1-5, with a possible D match to TRBD1 (5 bases). This CDR3 region has 15 residues. CDR1 and CDR2 from the germline V gene are DFQATT and SNEGSKA (reference sequence). Between the trimmed V and J ends, which lost 2 bases and 3 bases, there was a span of 14 bases. The CDR3 DNA sequence: TGCAGTGCTAGAACGGGGGTCTACTCCAATCAGCCCCAGCATTTT. It translates to CSARTGVYSNQPQHF.

The sample holds a few counts of this clonotype. The genes are TRBV7-9 and TRBJ1-1; D is ambiguous. V lost 8 bases and J 4 bases, leaving 14 bases between the germline ends. CDR1 SEHNR and CDR2 FQNEAQ come from the germline V gene (reference sequence). This CDR3 has 13 amino acids. The CDR3 DNA reads as TGTGCCAGCCTATTCCGAGGCGGCACTGAAGCTTTCTTT. Translating it yields CASLFRGGTEAFF.

The chain combines TRBV15 with TRBJ2-3; the match to TRBD1 covers 8 bases. J was trimmed by 5 bases and V by 1 base; bases with no gene match: 8. CDR1 is LNHNV, CDR2 YYDKDF, per germline (reference sequence). CDR3 length: 16 residues. The CDR3 spells CATSRVEQGVGDTQYF. For the CDR3, the DNA is TGTGCCACCAGCAGAGTAGAACAGGGGGTTGGAGATACGCAGTATTTT.

The V call is TRBV6-2 or TRBV6-3, the J call TRBJ2-2; TRBD1 or TRBD2 may be the D gene (5 bases each). CDR1 and CDR2 from the germline V gene are MNHEY and SVGEGT. V dropped 2 bases and J dropped 1 base, with 23 bases sitting between them. CDR3 length: 20 residues. The CDR3 sequence is CASSYGQGKWLGRNTGELFF. In nucleotides, the CDR3 is TGTGCCAGCAGTTACGGCCAGGGAAAGTGGTTGGGACGGAACACCGGGGAGCTGTTTTTT.

The chain's CDR3 is CSVEGTSGQETQYF. In DNA, the CDR3 is TGCAGCGTTGAGGGGACTAGCGGACAAGAGACCCAGTACTTC. The rearrangement links TRBV29-1 to TRBJ2-5; 11 bases are shared with TRBD2. The CDR3 has 14 residues. With 3 bases clipped from V and 2 bases from J, the junction kept 2 bases outside the gene matches. Germline lookup yields CDR1 SQVTM and CDR2 ANQGSEA. The entire variable domain, with the rest obtained from reference TRBV29-1 and TRBJ2-5, is as follows: SAVISQKPSRDICQRGTSLTIQCQVDSQVTMMFWYRQQPGQSLTLIATANQGSEATYESGFVIDKFPISRPNLTFSTLTVSNMSPEDSSIYLCSVEGTSGQETQYFGPGTRLLVL.

In its sample, this clonotype was seen a few times. The rearrangement joins TRBV5-1 to TRBJ2-1; 8 nucleotides line up with TRBD2. Unmatched junction bases numbered 4, after V lost 0 bases and J lost 2 bases. The germline V gene encodes CDR1 SGHRS and CDR2 YFSETQ. CDR3 length: 16 residues. This CDR3 reads CASSLGPGLAYNEQFF. In DNA form, the CDR3 reads TGCGCCAGCAGCTTGGGACCGGGACTAGCCTACAATGAGCAGTTCTTC.

This chain joins TRBV5-1 and TRBJ2-1; 10 nucleotides align to TRBD2. V dropped 2 bases and J dropped 8; count of bases not matched to a gene: 7. Germline V gene data show CDR1 as SGHRS and CDR2 as YFSETQ. There are 15 residues in the CDR3. CDR3 residues: CASSLAGGFTDEQFF. The CDR3 DNA sequence: TGCGCCAGCAGCTTAGCGGGAGGGTTTACCGATGAGCAGTTCTTC.

This clonotype was observed a handful of times. The chain has TRBV2 and TRBJ2-7, with TRBD2 matching over 11 bases. Trimming at V came to 2 bases and at J to 6 bases, leaving 9 bases not matched to a gene. The CDR3 has 16 residues. The germline gives CDR1 SNHLY, CDR2 FYNNEI. CDR3 sequence reads: CASSELAGGPPVEQYF. DNA for the CDR3: TGTGCCAGCAGTGAATTAGCGGGAGGGCCCCCGGTCGAGCAGTACTTC.

The chain has TRBV14 and TRBJ1-4; TRBD1 matches 7 bases. The CDR3 is 14 amino acids. V lost 1 base to trimming and J lost 11 bases; unmatched junction nucleotides: 7. Per the germline V gene, CDR1 is SGHDN and CDR2 is FVKESK. CDR3: CASSQGGTGEKLFF. The CDR3, as DNA: TGTGCCAGCAGCCAAGGGGGCACAGGGGAGAAACTGTTTTTT.

The rearrangement uses TRBV3-1 and TRBJ2-5, with D perhaps TRBD1 (5 bases). CDR1 and CDR2 from the germline V gene are LGHDT and YNNKEL (reference sequence). The CDR3 is 14 residues long. The V end was cut by 0 bases, the J end by 2 bases, with 7 bases between. The CDR3: CASSQERQQETQYF. CDR3 DNA: TGTGCCAGCAGCCAAGAACGACAGCAAGAGACCCAGTACTTC.

This clonotype turned up a few times. This chain connects TRBV29-1 to TRBJ2-5; possibly TRBD2 for D (5 bases). The V end was cut by 0 bases, the J end by 1 base, with 15 bases between. Germline CDR1 and CDR2: SQVTM and ANQGSEA. The CDR3 runs 16 residues. The CDR3 DNA is TGCAGCGTTGAAGAAGCGGTAGTTATTCGCCAAGAGACCCAGTACTTC. Its translation is CSVEEAVVIRQETQYF.

The table lists this clonotype with a few counts. The CDR3 DNA sequence: TGCAGTGCTAGTAGACAGCGAGGGAATGAAAAACTGTTTTTT. Translated, it gives CSASRQRGNEKLFF. This chain uses TRBV20-1 with TRBJ1-4; D may be TRBD1 (5 bases). There are 14 residues in the CDR3. The ends were cut back, 3 bases at V and 5 bases at J, with 13 bases in the middle. Germline CDR1 and CDR2: DFQATT and SNEGSKA (reference sequence).

This clonotype has a handful of counts. This rearrangement joins TRBV14 to TRBJ1-1; no clear D. The CDR3 loop spans 14 amino acids. Trimming shortened V by 4 bases and J by 4 bases, and 13 bases separated the two germline ends. Germline CDR1 reads SGHDN; CDR2 reads FVKESK. CDR3 residues: CASSRLRRTTEAFF. The CDR3 DNA sequence: TGTGCCAGCAGCCGGCTACGGCGGACCACTGAAGCTTTCTTT.

This clonotype came up a few times. The chain joins TRBV3-1 to TRBJ2-5; maybe TRBD1 (7 bases). There are 15 residues in the CDR3. Per germline, CDR1 LGHDT and CDR2 YNNKEL (reference sequence). The V end was cut by 2 bases, the J end by 0 bases, with 10 bases between. The CDR3 DNA reads as TGTGCCAGCAGCCAAATCAGGGGGGACCAAGAGACCCAGTACTTC. Translated: CASSQIRGDQETQYF.

The rearrangement links TRBV4-1 to TRBJ2-5; 8 bases match TRBD2. This CDR3 has 19 amino acids. Germline loops: CDR1 MGHRA, CDR2 YSYEKL. With V trimmed by 1 base and J by 5 bases, 18 bases remained unmatched. The CDR3, as DNA: TGCGCCAGCAGCCAAGGTTGGGCCGTTTCGGGAGGGCCTGGGGAGACCCAGTACTTC. Protein sequence: CASSQGWAVSGGPGETQYF.

This clonotype was counted a few times. The V and J genes are TRBV7-6 and TRBJ2-7; unclear D gene. The V end was cut by 4 bases, the J end by 1 base, with 11 bases between. The CDR3 is 14 amino acids. CDR1 is SGHVS, CDR2 FNYEAQ, per germline. CDR3 loop: CASSSLGYSYEQYF. CDR3 nucleotide sequence: TGTGCCAGCAGCTCCCTGGGTTATTCCTACGAGCAGTACTTC.